This TCR beta chain was retrieved from a study of CD8+ T cells in alopecia areata (dated 2018 in TCRdb). Regarding the study in general: The treated patients took part in an open-label pilot trial in which moderate-to-severe alopecia areata was treated with oral tofacitinib at 5 to 10 mg twice daily. To study T cell clonal expansion in alopecia areata, the researchers applied high-throughput TCRbeta sequencing to both the C3H/HeJ mouse model and human patients. Clonality in the scalp was compared among normal scalp (n=4), patchy alopecia areata scalp (n=8), and alopecia totalis/universalis scalp (n=8). In treated patients, disease severity was measured using the SALT score, which gives the percentage of scalp surface area affected. Human TCRbeta sequencing covered scalp tissue and sorted CD4+ and CD8+ peripheral blood T cells from patchy and totalis/universalis alopecia areata patients and healthy controls. Patients received tofacitinib for 6 to 18 months and were then followed off drug for 6 months to check for delayed response and recurrence. RNA was extracted with the PAXgene miRNA kit for fixed scalp, the miRNeasy kit for PBMCs, and the RNeasy kit for mouse skin. immunoSEQ multiplex PCR using 35 Vbeta forward primers and 13 Jbeta reverse primers was used to amplify TCRbeta CDR3 regions. Biopsies were taken from tofacitinib-treated patients at baseline and at 4 and 24 weeks of treatment, and a later scalp biopsy was taken in several of the tofacitinib-treated patients.

The full study reports these points: Many expanded lesional clones persisted in scalp and blood during tofacitinib treatment, which may partly explain relapse after stopping treatment. Compared with mice, TCR sequences shared between patients were less clear, possibly partly because of HLA diversity across the patient population. Higher clonality and more expanded CD8+ clones were observed in lesional scalp than in normal scalp, particularly in alopecia totalis/universalis, a finding suggestive of antigenic drive. Scalp TCR repertoire analysis is complicated because resident alphabeta T cells in normal human skin are also sequenced, whereas mouse skin is dominated by gammadelta T cells. With tofacitinib, both scalp clonality and the number of expanded CD8+ clones among the top 100 scalp clones went down significantly. Because the treated cohort was small and had just a single nonresponder, larger studies are needed to establish links between baseline CD8+ expansion and response.

Based on the germline V gene, the CDR1 and CDR2 sequences are MNHEY and SVGAGI. The CDR3 measures 14 amino acids from cysteine to phenylalanine. CDR3 DNA is the only sequence kept; it has 42 bases, read in frame from the first base. V loses 0 bases of germline sequence and J loses 4 bases, and the interval between the two ends is 9 bases. The treatment or condition label, read with the paper, signifies: oral pan-JAK inhibitor, 5-10 mg twice daily. Lesional scalp punch biopsies and peripheral blood were obtained from alopecia areata patients. PBMCs were separated by density centrifugation and stained for CD3, CD4 and CD8, after which CD4+ and CD8+ T cells were sorted on a FACSAria. This clone was counted a single time. Its specific antigen is unknown. No clone much larger than this one lies a single base away; base qualities are absent. Library preparation was by the immunoSEQ multiplex PCR assay. RNA was extracted from all samples and reverse transcribed into cDNA as template for TCR sequencing. SuperScript III was used for first-strand cDNA synthesis, primed with a 2:1 mix of oligo-dT and random hexamers. A synthetic immune receptor repertoire was used to gauge amplification bias, and whatever bias remained was removed computationally. In the source study's methods: Raw reads were preprocessed for error removal, and CDR3 was defined according to IMGT conventions as running from the conserved cysteine to phenylalanine. Clonality was computed by normalizing Shannon entropy by log2 of the number of productive unique TCRs and subtracting the result from 1. Whether each scalp clone was CD4 or CD8 was inferred by checking scalp TCRbeta sequences against the CD4 and CD8 repertoires from sorted blood. As stored in TCRdb, this immuneACCESS dataset retains in-frame rearrangements with V and J assigned. A fraction of the clones does not appear; measured against another copy, unresolved V genes explain less than half of the discrepancy, and the remainder lacks a known reason. The DNA was the basis for D and trimming; V, J and clone size are from that table. For this sample there are roughly 280,000 clones; 50% to 75% appear just once. The ten largest make up 0.75% to 0.95% of the sample.

Sample: CD4+ T cells sorted from blood, taken at roughly week 52, from a patient treated with tofacitinib. The rearranged segments are TRBV6-5 and TRBJ1-2; the D gene remains uncertain. This TCR was recovered from a human donor with alopecia areata. At the DNA level, the sequence is TGTGCCAGCAGTTACTCGGGTCAGCCCTATGGCTACACCTTC. Its translation reads: CASSYSGQPYGYTF.